This entry features one T cell receptor beta chain sequence. The antigen remains undetermined. Germline V gene sequence: CDR1 SGHTA, CDR2 FQGNSA. This CDR3 is built from 17 residues. Trimming removed 2 bases at V and 0 bases at J, with 16 bases between. The source of the sample is a study of blood T cells in healthy people across ages. Whole-study results and caveats: Among T cells, TCR beta diversity per million cells dropped roughly linearly as age rose.

A second about 6 to 11 cycle PCR used barcoded and J-beta primers. MiXCR was run by TCRdb on the 5' RACE reads, yielding one entry per CDR3 protein. This table has over 1,500,000 distinct CDR3 sequences, roughly 49% appearing once. Material for sequencing was blood. The receptor was derived from a woman aged 40 to 50 in good health. The chain employs TRBV7-2 and TRBJ1-2; TRBD1 is a possible D gene (5 bases). CDR3 protein: CASSLIKGSNPNYGYTF. The DNA for the CDR3 is TGTGCCAGCAGCTTAATTAAGGGGTCAAACCCTAACTATGGCTACACCTTC.